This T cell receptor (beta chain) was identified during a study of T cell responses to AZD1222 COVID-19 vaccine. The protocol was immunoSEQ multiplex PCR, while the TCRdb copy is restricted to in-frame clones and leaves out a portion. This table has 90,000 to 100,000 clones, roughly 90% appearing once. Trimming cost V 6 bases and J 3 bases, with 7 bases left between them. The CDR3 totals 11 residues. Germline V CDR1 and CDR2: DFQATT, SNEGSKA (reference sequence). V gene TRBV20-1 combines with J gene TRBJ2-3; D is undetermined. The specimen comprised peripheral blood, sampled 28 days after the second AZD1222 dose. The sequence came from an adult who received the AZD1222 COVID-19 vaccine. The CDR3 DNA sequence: TGCAGTGCACTGGGGACAGATACGCAGTATTTT. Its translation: CSALGTDTQYF.